Listed below are T cell receptor beta chains from one sample, sequenced in a study of blood T cell repertoires in COVID-19. Repertoires were generated with immunoSEQ multiplex PCR, while TCRdb's copy carries only in-frame clones and drops some. The sample shows 150,000 to 200,000 clones, 70% to 90% of them seen only once. The specimen was peripheral blood. Receptors were obtained from a man aged 55 to 70 with acute or convalescent COVID-19. Both conserved end residues are part of each CDR3. A D gene is named only where the DNA matches it firmly. Only part of the rows carry a size: once, few, many, or a class if the clone is expanded.

>.|TRBV5-6|once|TRBJ1-2
TGTGCCAGCAGCTTTATCGGTTCCGCAGGTGGCAGAAATGGCTACACCTTC
CASSFIGSAGGRNGYTF
>TRBD1|TRBV19|.|TRBJ2-2
TGTGCCAGTAGTCTCACCCCGGGACAGGGTAACACCGGGGAGCTGTTTTTT
CASSLTPGQGNTGELFF
>.|TRBV2|.|TRBJ1-2
TGTGCCAGCAGCGTCGACAGTCCCTATGGCTACACCTTC
CASSVDSPYGYTF
>TRBD2|TRBV12-5|.|TRBJ2-7
TGTGCTAGTGGTTCTCCCACCCTTCTAGCGGGGGGGCCTGTTTCCTACGAGCAGTACTTC
CASGSPTLLAGGPVSYEQYF
>TRBD1|TRBV4-3|few|TRBJ2-7
TGCGCCAGCAGCCAAGCCCCCCCGGGACAGACCTACGAGCAGTACTTC
CASSQAPPGQTYEQYF
>.|TRBV29-1|.|TRBJ1-5
TGCAGCGCGATGGGGAGCACAGGCAATCAGCCCCAGCATTTT
CSAMGSTGNQPQHF
>.|TRBV18|.|TRBJ2-7
TGTGCCAGCTCTGACAGACAAAGCTCCTACGAGCAGTACTTC
CASSDRQSSYEQYF
>.|TRBV19|.|TRBJ1-6
TGTGCCAGTACCAGGGGACGGACTTATAATTCACCCCTCCACTTT
CASTRGRTYNSPLHF
>TRBD1|TRBV19|.|TRBJ1-1
TGTGCCAGTAGTATGTACGGGGGACAGGGAGCTTTCTTT
CASSMYGGQGAFF
>.|TRBV5-6|.|TRBJ1-2
TGTGCCAGCAGCTTCCGAGGGATCAATAACTATGGCTACACCTTC
CASSFRGINNYGYTF
>.|TRBV7-2|once|TRBJ2-1
TGTGCCAGCAGCTGGGACTTAAATGAGCAGTTCTTC
CASSWDLNEQFF
>TRBD2|TRBV7-2|few|TRBJ2-1
TGTGCCAGCAGCTTAGTCGGGGGGGCTCTGTCCTACAATGAGCAGTTCTTC
CASSLVGGALSYNEQFF
>.|TRBV3-1/TRBV3-2|.|TRBJ2-3
TGTGCCAGCAGCCCTAGCACAGATACGCAGTATTTT
CASSPSTDTQYF
>TRBD2|TRBV6-5|.|TRBJ2-7
TGTGCCAGCAGTTACTCGCAACTAGCGGGCGAGCAGTACTTC
CASSYSQLAGEQYF
>.|TRBV6-5|.|TRBJ2-7
TGTGCCAGCAGTCGTAGCGGCATTGGCTCCTACGAGCAGTACTTC
CASSRSGIGSYEQYF
>.|TRBV5-1|.|TRBJ2-5
TGCGCCAGCAGCGCTGGGACTCCTCGAGAGACCCAGTACTTC
CASSAGTPRETQYF
>TRBD1|TRBV7-8|.|TRBJ1-5
TGTGCCAGCAGCTTAGCGCCCCGGACAGGGAAAGGCAATCAGCCCCAGCATTTT
CASSLAPRTGKGNQPQHF
>.|TRBV11-2|.|TRBJ1-1
TGTGCCAGCAGCTTCACCACGACAGGTGGCACTGAAGCTTTCTTT
CASSFTTTGGTEAFF
>TRBD1|TRBV18|.|TRBJ1-4
TGTGCCAGCTCACCAGGACAGGGGGCGGAAAAACTGTTTTTT
CASSPGQGAEKLFF
>.|TRBV7-9|.|TRBJ1-2
TGTGCCAGCAGCTCAGGTTTCAGGGATGATGGCTACACCTTC
CASSSGFRDDGYTF
>.|TRBV9|.|TRBJ2-3
TGTGCCAGCGAAGACTGGCGGGGACAGCATAACACAGATACGCAGTATTTT
CASEDWRGQHNTDTQYF
>TRBD1|TRBV5-1|.|TRBJ2-7
TGCGCCAGCAGCTTGGGGCAGGGGGCCTACGAGCAGTACTTC
CASSLGQGAYEQYF
>.|TRBV5-4|.|TRBJ1-4
TGTGCCAGCAGCTTGAAGAGCGGGCGGAGTAATGAAAAACTGTTTTTT
CASSLKSGRSNEKLFF
>.|TRBV18|.|TRBJ2-5
TGTGCCAGCTCAGACAGCCACCCGGAGACCCAGTACTTC
CASSDSHPETQYF
>.|TRBV30|once|TRBJ1-4
TGTGCCTGGAGTTCGGGACTAACAGCAACTAATGAAAAACTGTTTTTT
CAWSSGLTATNEKLFF
>TRBD1|TRBV18|.|TRBJ2-7
TGTGCCAGCTCACCACGGACAGGGAAGGTCTACGAGCAGTACTTC
CASSPRTGKVYEQYF
>TRBD2|TRBV2|.|TRBJ2-1
TGTGCCAGCAGCCCACTAAGCGGGGGGGCCGCCTACAATGAGCAGTTCTTC
CASSPLSGGAAYNEQFF
>TRBD1|TRBV5-1|once|TRBJ2-1
TGCGCCAGCAGCCATGGACAGGGGAACTACAATGAGCAGTTCTTC
CASSHGQGNYNEQFF
>.|TRBV10-1|once|TRBJ1-1
TGCGCCAGCAACCAGGGTCTCGACACTGAAGCTTTCTTT
CASNQGLDTEAFF
>.|TRBV18|.|TRBJ2-1
TGTGCCAGCTCACTCCTGAGTGGGCCTAACAATGAGCAGTTCTTC
CASSLLSGPNNEQFF
>TRBD1|TRBV12-3/TRBV12-4|.|TRBJ2-1
TGTGCCAGCGGGACAGGGCCCTACAATGAGCAGTTCTTC
CASGTGPYNEQFF
>.|TRBV27|.|TRBJ1-1
TGTGCCAGCAGTTTTGGACAGCTGAACACTGAAGCTTTCTTT
CASSFGQLNTEAFF
>TRBD1|TRBV10-3|.|TRBJ1-1
TGTGCCATCAGTCCCGGGACAGGGGCCACTGAAGCTTTCTTT
CAISPGTGATEAFF
>.|TRBV11-2|.|TRBJ2-7
TGTGCCAGCAGCTTATCCCTATACGAGCAGTACTTC
CASSLSLYEQYF
>.|TRBV3-1/TRBV3-2|.|TRBJ1-2
TGTGCCAGCAGCCAAGTTCAGGGGTATGGCTACACCTTC
CASSQVQGYGYTF
>TRBD1|TRBV4-3|.|TRBJ1-2
TGCGCCAGCAGCCAAGAGAGGGGACAGGGGGGCTATGGCTACACCTTC
CASSQERGQGGYGYTF
>TRBD2|TRBV2|.|TRBJ2-1
TGTGCCAGCAGTCGGACTAGCGGGTATGCTGAGCAGTTCTTC
CASSRTSGYAEQFF
>TRBD1|TRBV9|once|TRBJ2-7
TGTGCCAGCAGCGTAGGAGGGACAGGGATATCCGAGCAGTACTTC
CASSVGGTGISEQYF
>TRBD1|TRBV7-9|.|TRBJ2-7
TGTGCCAGCAGCTCTTGGACAGGGAACGAGCAGTACTTC
CASSSWTGNEQYF
>TRBD1|TRBV19|.|TRBJ1-5
TGTGCCAGTAGTATATCAGCAGGGGGCCATCAGCCCCAGCATTTT
CASSISAGGHQPQHF
>.|TRBV7-8|.|TRBJ1-5
TGTGCCACCGGGGGAGGGGAAGCGACCCAGCCCCAGCATTTT
CATGGGEATQPQHF
>.|TRBV7-8|.|TRBJ1-1
TGTGCCAGCAGCTTAGGACGGAGGATGAACACTGAAGCTTTCTTT
CASSLGRRMNTEAFF
>TRBD1|TRBV30|.|TRBJ2-1
TGTGCCTGGAGTGTGGCGCAGGGGGCTTCGGTTGAGCAGTTCTTC
CAWSVAQGASVEQFF
>.|TRBV7-2|.|TRBJ1-6
TGTGCCAGCAGTTATATCACAGAACAATTTAAAAATTCACCCCTCCACTTT
CASSYITEQFKNSPLHF
>.|TRBV9|many|TRBJ2-1
TGTGCCAGCAGCGAGGGGTATGAGCAGTTCTTC
CASSEGYEQFF